Shown below are 18 T cell receptor beta chains from a single sample sequenced in a study of cytomegalovirus exposure and HLA in healthy donors. 60 Vbeta and 13 Jbeta primers were used in PCR. Clones were sequenced by immunoSEQ multiplex PCR, and TCRdb holds only the in-frame ones, with some missing. Here the sample spans 140,000 or so clones, 61% being singletons. The specimen sequenced was PBMCs. Receptor source: a male donor in good health and CMV-seronegative.

The chain carries TRBV7-8 and TRBJ1-1; TRBD1 agrees at 7 bases. The CDR3 totals 15 residues. Germline V gene sequence: CDR1 SGHVS, CDR2 FQNEAQ. The trim removed 5 bases at V and 7 bases at J, leaving 13 bases unmatched. This chain's CDR3 is CASSPRRGPGGEAFF. The CDR3 DNA reads TGTGCCAGCAGCCCTCGAAGGGGGCCCGGTGGTGAAGCTTTCTTT.

This chain joins TRBV7-9 and TRBJ1-1; D perhaps matches TRBD1 (5 bases). Germline V CDR1 and CDR2: SEHNR, FQNEAQ (reference sequence). V was pared by 0 bases and J by 6 bases, with 11 bases between. The CDR3 is 14 amino acids. CDR3 protein: CASSLAPPGSEAFF. Written as DNA, the CDR3 is TGTGCCAGCAGCTTAGCCCCCCCAGGGTCTGAAGCTTTCTTT.

This chain connects TRBV15 to TRBJ1-1; tentative D call: TRBD1 (5 bases). The V end was cut by 0 bases, the J end by 5 bases, with 10 bases between. The CDR3 is 14 amino acids. Per the germline V gene, CDR1 is LNHNV and CDR2 is YYDKDF (reference sequence). CDR3 nucleotides: TGTGCCACCAGCAGAGATGGCAGGGCAACTGAAGCTTTCTTT. Translating gives CATSRDGRATEAFF. Full variable domain (remainder filled in from reference TRBV15 and TRBJ1-1): DAMVIQNPRYQVTQFGKPVTLSCSQTLNHNVMYWYQQKSSQAPKLLFHYYDKDFNNEADTPDNFQSRRPNTSFCFLDIRSPGLGDTAMYLCATSRDGRATEAFFGQGTRLTVV.

The V gene is TRBV4-1, the J gene TRBJ1-6, with D perhaps TRBD1 (5 bases). CDR1 and CDR2 (germline): MGHRA, YSYEKL. The CDR3 consists of 15 residues. V lost 4 bases and J 10 bases, leaving 17 bases between the germline ends. Here the CDR3 DNA reads TGCGCCAGCAGCCTGGTGGGCAGGGTGGAATCACCCCTCCACTTT. Translating it yields CASSLVGRVESPLHF.

This chain joins TRBV5-4 and TRBJ1-2; 8 bases are a match to TRBD1. Losses at the gene ends were 5 bases for V and 8 bases for J; bases not matched to a gene: 8. Germline CDR1 and CDR2: SGHNT and YYREEE (reference sequence). The CDR3 covers 13 residues. CDR3 region: CASSPRTGWGYTF. CDR3 DNA sequence: TGTGCCAGCAGTCCAAGGACAGGGTGGGGCTACACCTTC.

V usage is TRBV25-1 and J usage is TRBJ1-4, with 8 positions matching TRBD1. The CDR3 extends over 15 amino acids. CDR1 and CDR2 from the germline V gene are MGHDK and SYGVNS. Losses at the gene ends were 0 bases for V and 8 bases for J; bases not matched to a gene: 5. CDR3 region: CASSEYRGRSEKLFF. The CDR3 DNA reads TGTGCCAGCAGTGAATACAGGGGGCGATCCGAAAAACTGTTTTTT.

This chain uses TRBV4-1 with TRBJ1-2, with D tentatively TRBD1 (5 bases). This CDR3 has 13 residues. Germline V lookup: CDR1 MGHRA, CDR2 YSYEKL. V lost 2 bases to trimming and J lost 4 bases, with 8 bases between them. The CDR3 is CASSQLGVYGYTF. CDR3 in DNA: TGCGCCAGCAGCCAATTAGGGGTCTATGGCTACACCTTC.

This clone was observed a few times. The chain uses TRBV4-3 and TRBJ1-4; tentative D call: TRBD1 (6 bases). The germline V gene encodes CDR1 LGHNA and CDR2 YSLEER. V lost 0 bases, J lost 6 bases, and 23 bases lay in between. The CDR3 extends over 19 amino acids. This CDR3 reads CASSQDQATGATEDEKLFF. CDR3 DNA: TGCGCCAGCAGCCAAGATCAGGCGACAGGCGCGACGGAGGATGAAAAACTGTTTTTT.

The chain couples TRBV5-8 to TRBJ2-1, with D possibly matching TRBD2 (5 bases). The germline CDR1 and CDR2 sequences are SGHTS and YDEGEE. This CDR3 comprises 17 residues. V was clipped by 4 bases and J by 4 bases, with 21 bases between them. Here the CDR3 reads CASSVEHGVGIYNEQFF. The CDR3 bases are TGTGCCAGCAGCGTCGAACACGGGGTGGGGATTTACAATGAGCAGTTCTTC.

J is TRBJ2-5 and V is TRBV27; 9 bases are shared with TRBD1. Near its end, the DNA agrees better with TRBJ2-7, so the J call may be wrong. CDR1 and CDR2 from the germline V gene are MNHEY and SMNVEV (reference sequence). The CDR3 is made up of 15 amino acids. In DNA form, the CDR3 reads TGTGCCAGCAGTCTCCTAGTGACAGGGGGTCACGAGCAGTACTTC. Encoded protein: CASSLLVTGGHEQYF.

The gene calls are TRBV5-8 and TRBJ1-2; 7 bases align to TRBD1. V gave up 4 bases and J gave up 6 bases; unmatched junction bases: 6. This CDR3 region has 13 residues. Germline CDR1 is SGHTS and CDR2 is YDEGEE. The CDR3 nucleotides are TGTGCCAGCAGCCTAGACAGGGTCCATGGCTACACCTTC. Protein product: CASSLDRVHGYTF.

The chain links TRBV5-8 to TRBJ2-1, with 13 bases aligning to TRBD2. The germline V gene has CDR1 SGHTS and CDR2 YDEGEE. CDR3 length equals 15 residues. V shed 4 bases, J shed 6 bases, and the junction held 4 bases outside the gene matches. The CDR3 here is CASSITSGGGNEQFF. The CDR3 region has the DNA TGTGCCAGCAGCATCACTAGCGGGGGGGGCAATGAGCAGTTCTTC.

V and J are TRBV13 and TRBJ2-7; 12 bases line up with TRBD2. The CDR3 spans 16 residues. CDR1 and CDR2 (germline): PRHDT, FYEKMQ (reference sequence). With 0 bases clipped from V and 7 bases from J, the junction kept 7 bases outside the gene matches. The CDR3 coding sequence is TGTGCCAGCAGCTTAGGACTAGCGGGGGGTACGATAGAGCAGTACTTC. Translation: CASSLGLAGGTIEQYF.

This clone was seen only a few times. The rearrangement uses TRBV7-9 and TRBJ2-7, with 10 bases that match TRBD1. Per germline, CDR1 SEHNR and CDR2 FQNEAQ (reference sequence). The CDR3 consists of 15 residues. V was clipped by 1 base and J by 1 base; unmatched bases: 1. This CDR3 is CASSLGTGGSYEQYF. The DNA of the CDR3 is TGTGCCAGCAGCTTAGGGACAGGGGGTTCCTACGAGCAGTACTTC. The whole variable domain, filled in from reference TRBV7-9 and TRBJ2-7, reads DTGVSQNPRHKITKRGQNVTFRCDPISEHNRLYWYRQTLGQGPEFLTYFQNEAQLEKSRLLSDRFSAERPKGSFSTLEIQRTEQGDSAMYLCASSLGTGGSYEQYFGPGTRLTVT.

The CDR3 nucleotides read TGCGCCAGCAGCTTGGACAGGGGCGGCGACACCGGGGAGCTGTTTTTT. This sequence encodes CASSLDRGGDTGELFF. V gene TRBV5-1 combines with J gene TRBJ2-2, with 7 bases identical to TRBD1. Germline trimming cut 0 bases from V and 3 bases from J; bases unmatched to any gene: 5. This CDR3 is 16 amino acids long. Germline assignment: CDR1 SGHRS and CDR2 YFSETQ.

V gene TRBV25-1 combines with J gene TRBJ2-7, with 10 bases fitting TRBD1. The CDR3 spans 15 residues. Unmatched junction bases numbered 6, after V lost 4 bases and J lost 3 bases. From germline, CDR1 is MGHDK and CDR2 SYGVNS. As DNA, the CDR3 is TGTGCCAGCAGTGCCCCGGACAGGGGGATCTACGAGCAGTACTTC. Its protein is CASSAPDRGIYEQYF.

This chain joins TRBV19 and TRBJ2-7; tentatively, D is TRBD2 (6 bases). The CDR3 extends over 15 amino acids. Deletions cut 4 bases from V and 1 base from J, with 14 bases between. CDR1 and CDR2 (germline): LNHDA, SQIVND (reference sequence). CDR3 sequence: CASSSTGTQSYEQYF. The CDR3 DNA sequence: TGTGCCAGTAGTAGCACCGGGACTCAGTCCTACGAGCAGTACTTC.

The chain combines TRBV5-4 with TRBJ1-1, with 9 bases matching TRBD1. The CDR3 runs to 14 residues. V shed 4 bases, J shed 4 bases, and the junction held 5 bases outside the gene matches. Germline V gene data show CDR1 as SGHNT and CDR2 as YYREEE (reference sequence). This CDR3 reads CASSRRDRATEAFF. The CDR3 region has the DNA TGTGCCAGCAGCCGCCGGGACAGGGCCACTGAAGCTTTCTTT.